This is a list of T cell receptor beta chains from one sample in a study of T cell responses to AZD1222 COVID-19 vaccine. Using immunoSEQ multiplex PCR, the repertoire was profiled, and TCRdb retains in-frame clones only, with some absent. The sample has 70,000 to 100,000 clones; 70% to 90% are singletons. Here the sequenced sample was peripheral blood, taken 28 days after the second AZD1222 dose. The source of these receptors is an adult who received the AZD1222 COVID-19 vaccine. Each CDR3 is given with its conserved first and last residue. The order of the fields is D gene, J gene, V gene, clone size, CDR3 protein, CDR3 DNA. A D gene is named only where the DNA matches it firmly. Clone size is given for some rows only: seen once, a few or many times, or a class if the clone is expanded.

NA TRBJ1-1 TRBV5-1 NA CASSPRRGNMNTEAFF TGCGCCAGCAGCCCCAGACGGGGAAACATGAACACTGAAGCTTTCTTT
NA TRBJ1-1 TRBV7-3 NA CASSPAPGVGTEAFF TGTGCCAGCAGCCCTGCCCCGGGGGTGGGGACTGAAGCTTTCTTT
NA TRBJ1-2 TRBV6-2/TRBV6-3 NA CASSSGSYGYTF TGTGCCAGCAGTTCGGGCAGCTATGGCTACACCTTC
NA TRBJ2-5 TRBV6-6 NA CASSYSSLGETQYF TGTGCCAGCAGTTACTCATCCCTAGGGGAGACCCAGTACTTC
NA TRBJ2-7 TRBV19 NA CASSLDKGYEQYF TGTGCCAGTAGTCTCGATAAAGGATACGAGCAGTACTTC
NA TRBJ1-6 TRBV5-1 few CASSPDSGNSPLHF TGCGCCAGCAGCCCGGACAGTGGCAATTCACCCCTCCACTTT
TRBD1 TRBJ2-6 TRBV6-4 NA CASSDSRGLGANVLTF TGTGCCAGCAGTGACTCAAGGGGGCTTGGGGCCAACGTCCTGACTTTC
NA TRBJ1-1 TRBV5-1 NA CASSLEASGSEAFF TGCGCCAGCAGCTTGGAGGCGTCTGGCAGTGAAGCTTTCTTT
NA TRBJ2-2 TRBV29-1 NA CSVEGAGNTGELFF TGCAGCGTTGAGGGTGCGGGGAACACCGGGGAGCTGTTTTTT
TRBD1 TRBJ2-5 TRBV5-1 NA CASSLDALNRGKRTQYF TGCGCCAGCAGCTTGGACGCTTTAAACAGGGGGAAGAGAACCCAGTACTTC
TRBD2 TRBJ2-5 TRBV29-1 NA CSVEDGTSLYQETQYF TGCAGCGTTGAAGACGGGACTAGCTTGTACCAAGAGACCCAGTACTTC
NA TRBJ1-4 TRBV28 NA CASRATARNEKLFF TGTGCCAGCAGAGCGACAGCGCGTAATGAAAAACTGTTTTTT
TRBD1 TRBJ1-4 TRBV14 NA CASSTQGAQKLFF TGTGCCAGCAGCACACAGGGGGCACAAAAACTGTTTTTT
NA TRBJ2-3 TRBV7-2 once CASRSGLATDTQYF TGTGCCAGCAGGTCAGGCCTTGCCACAGATACGCAGTATTTT
NA TRBJ1-1 TRBV5-4 NA CASSFSQNTEAFF TGTGCCAGCAGCTTTTCCCAGAACACTGAAGCTTTCTTT
NA TRBJ1-2 TRBV30 NA CAWSVPSAPSSYGYTF TGTGCCTGGAGTGTTCCCTCGGCCCCGTCGTCATATGGCTACACCTTC
NA TRBJ1-1 TRBV9 NA CASSGISMNTEAFF TGTGCCAGCAGCGGGATAAGTATGAACACTGAAGCTTTCTTT
NA TRBJ2-2 TRBV5-1 NA CASSLTGGSPTGELFF TGCGCCAGCAGCTTGACGGGGGGCTCACCCACCGGGGAGCTGTTTTTT
NA TRBJ1-5 TRBV19 NA CASSPRTDYSNQPQHF TGTGCCAGTAGTCCCCGGACAGATTATAGCAATCAGCCCCAGCATTTT
NA TRBJ1-3 TRBV6-5 NA CASHRLSGNTIYF TGTGCCAGCCACAGACTCTCTGGAAACACCATATATTTT
NA TRBJ1-1 TRBV19 NA CASITRGLGTEAFF TGTGCCAGTATCACTCGGGGGTTAGGCACTGAAGCTTTCTTT
NA TRBJ2-7 TRBV2 NA CASTGGYEQYF TGTGCCAGCACCGGGGGCTACGAGCAGTACTTC
TRBD2 TRBJ2-3 TRBV18 NA CASSRGTSGTGDTQYF TGTGCCAGCTCAAGAGGGACTAGCGGGACAGGGGATACGCAGTATTTT
TRBD1 TRBJ1-5 TRBV5-4 once CASSLGTGLNQPQHF TGTGCCAGCAGCTTGGGGACAGGGCTTAATCAGCCCCAGCATTTT
NA TRBJ2-7 TRBV29-1 NA CSELSLCCEQYF TGCAGCGAACTCTCCCTCTGTTGCGAGCAGTACTTC
NA TRBJ1-1 TRBV12-3/TRBV12-4 NA CASSPALNTEAFF TGTGCCAGCAGTCCCGCATTGAACACTGAAGCTTTCTTT
NA TRBJ1-6 TRBV28 NA CASRSAGTAVNSPLHF TGTGCCAGCAGATCAGCCGGGACTGCGGTCAATTCACCCCTCCACTTT
NA TRBJ1-2 TRBV28 NA CASSGRDGGDYGYTF TGTGCCAGCAGTGGCAGGGACGGGGGAGACTATGGCTACACCTTC
NA TRBJ1-1 TRBV18 NA CASSPSHMNTEAFF TGTGCCAGCTCCCCAAGCCACATGAACACTGAAGCTTTCTTT
TRBD2 TRBJ2-1 TRBV10-1 NA CASSEGAGGPTGQFF TGCGCCAGCAGTGAGGGCGCGGGAGGACCGACTGGGCAGTTCTTC
TRBD1 TRBJ2-7 TRBV28 NA CASSGQGGTYEQYF TGTGCCAGCAGCGGACAGGGGGGTACCTACGAGCAGTACTTC
NA TRBJ2-7 TRBV18 NA CASSPRSSYEQYF TGTGCCAGCTCACCAAGGAGCTCCTACGAGCAGTACTTC
NA TRBJ1-2 TRBV7-5 NA CVRSFQKTGSRGASYGYTF TGTGTCAGAAGCTTCCAGAAGACGGGCAGCCGGGGGGCTTCCTATGGCTACACCTTC
NA TRBJ1-4 TRBV12-3/TRBV12-4 NA CASSPGQNEKLFF TGTGCCAGCAGTCCCGGACAGAATGAAAAACTGTTTTTT
NA TRBJ1-2 TRBV7-9 few CASSSIGGYTF TGTGCCAGCAGCTCAATCGGGGGCTACACCTTC
NA TRBJ1-5 TRBV10-3 few CAISEGRGGQPQHF TGTGCCATCAGTGAGGGCAGGGGAGGACAGCCCCAGCATTTT
TRBD1 TRBJ1-5 TRBV28 NA CASSSGQGRNQPQHF TGTGCCAGCAGTTCCGGACAGGGTCGAAATCAGCCCCAGCATTTT
TRBD1 TRBJ1-1 TRBV5-6 medium-sized CASSMDREDTEAFF TGTGCCAGCAGCATGGACAGGGAGGACACTGAAGCTTTCTTT
NA TRBJ1-2 TRBV27 NA CASSLIGNPGGYTF TGTGCCAGCAGTTTAATTGGGAATCCGGGGGGCTACACCTTC
NA TRBJ1-1 TRBV5-1 NA CASSSDRLEAFF TGCGCCAGCAGCTCGGACAGACTTGAAGCTTTCTTT
NA TRBJ2-1 TRBV28 NA CASSLSGLGANEQFF TGTGCCAGCAGTTTATCGGGCTTGGGGGCCAATGAGCAGTTCTTC
NA TRBJ1-3 TRBV3-1/TRBV3-2 NA CASRIPPRAGYF TGTGCCAGCAGAATACCACCCCGGGCAGGGTATTTT
NA TRBJ1-1 TRBV11-2 NA CASSPSSRTEAFF TGTGCCAGCAGCCCCTCCTCCCGCACTGAAGCTTTCTTT
TRBD2 TRBJ2-1 TRBV6-2/TRBV6-3 once CASSYPLAGDRNEQFF TGTGCCAGCAGTTACCCTCTAGCGGGAGATAGGAATGAGCAGTTCTTC
NA TRBJ2-7 TRBV11-2 NA CASSPIGGLLSYEQYF TGTGCCAGCAGCCCCATCGGTGGACTCCTTTCCTACGAGCAGTACTTC
NA TRBJ1-1 TRBV7-2 NA CASRGNTEAFF TGTGCCAGCAGGGGGAACACTGAAGCTTTCTTT
TRBD1 TRBJ2-2 TRBV7-2 NA CASSQKRTGGFTGELFF TGTGCCAGCAGCCAGAAGCGGACAGGGGGCTTTACCGGGGAGCTGTTTTTT
NA TRBJ1-2 TRBV5-1 few CASSLQTGEGYGYTF TGCGCCAGCAGCCTTCAGACAGGAGAGGGGTATGGCTACACCTTC
NA TRBJ2-5 TRBV11-2 NA CASSSWESQETQYF TGTGCCAGCAGCTCGTGGGAGAGCCAAGAGACCCAGTACTTC
TRBD1 TRBJ2-7 TRBV19 NA CASNPGQDSYEQYF TGTGCCAGTAACCCGGGACAGGACTCCTACGAGCAGTACTTC
TRBD2 TRBJ2-7 TRBV7-2 NA CASSPRTSGTYEQYF TGTGCCAGCAGCCCCCGGACTAGCGGGACCTACGAGCAGTACTTC